These T cell receptor beta chains were read from a single sample in a study of T cells in Graves' hyperthyroidism and ophthalmopathy. MiXCR, applied by TCRdb to the multiplex PCR reads, yields one record per CDR3 protein. The table records approximately 640,000 distinct CDR3 sequences, about 45% of them present only once. The specimen sequenced was peripheral blood or thyroid tissue (not recorded which). Source of these receptors: an adult man with Graves' disease, either hyperthyroidism or ophthalmopathy (not recorded which). Each CDR3 is given with its conserved first and last residue. The D gene is left open where the match is weak. The size of a clone is reported for some rows only, either as once, few or many, or as a class for expanded clones.

j_call clone_size v_call d_call cdr3_aa cdr3_nt
TRBJ1-1 few TRBV7-9 TRBD1 CASSPGTGATEAFF TGTGCCAGCAGCCCCGGGACAGGGGCGACTGAAGCTTTCTTT
TRBJ2-7 - TRBV7-8 TRBD2 CASSLGWEGRYEQYF TGTGCCAGCAGCCTCGGTTGGGAGGGCCGCTACGAGCAGTACTTC
TRBJ1-5 few TRBV20-1 TRBD1 CSANAGGLGDQPQHF TGCAGTGCTAACGCAGGGGGCCTGGGCGATCAGCCCCAGCATTTT
TRBJ1-4 - TRBV7-9 - CASSLASGYNEKLFF TGTGCCAGCAGCTTAGCTTCCGGGTATAATGAAAAACTGTTTTTT
TRBJ2-7 few TRBV7-9 - CASSLRVQSYEQYF TGTGCCAGCAGCTTAAGGGTTCAATCCTACGAGCAGTACTTC
TRBJ1-6 - TRBV7-2 TRBD1 CASSLRTGQIHNSPLHF TGTGCCAGCAGCTTAAGAACGGGACAGATACATAATTCACCCCTCCACTTT
TRBJ1-6 - TRBV10-3 - CAWSASGDSPLHF TGTGCCTGGAGTGCATCAGGCGATTCACCCCTCCACTTT
TRBJ1-1 many TRBV7-9 TRBD1 CASSLGRITGDTEAFF TGTGCCAGCAGCTTAGGGCGGATCACAGGGGACACTGAAGCTTTCTTT
TRBJ2-7 few TRBV7-9 TRBD2 CASGASGSAYEQYF TGTGCCAGCGGGGCTAGCGGGTCCGCCTACGAGCAGTACTTC
TRBJ2-7 - TRBV2 TRBD2 CASSGGLADSYEQYF TGTGCCAGCAGTGGTGGACTAGCGGATTCCTACGAGCAGTACTTC
TRBJ2-7 - TRBV24-1 - CATSVRDTYEQYF TGTGCCACCAGTGTCCGAGATACATACGAGCAGTACTTC
TRBJ2-7 - TRBV29-1 - CSSGAGPYEQYF TGCAGCAGTGGGGCAGGACCCTACGAGCAGTACTTC
TRBJ1-4 - TRBV2 - CATSRAVNEKLFF TGTGCCACAAGCAGGGCCGTGAATGAAAAACTGTTTTTT
TRBJ1-5 - TRBV7-8 - CASSLGPEPQHF TGTGCCAGCAGCTTAGGACCAGAGCCCCAGCATTTT
TRBJ2-5 - TRBV7-2 TRBD2 CASRPLLSGGVAETQYF TGTGCCAGCAGGCCGCTCCTTAGCGGGGGGGTGGCAGAGACCCAGTACTTC
TRBJ2-7 few TRBV2 - CASSLAGLGYEQYF TGTGCCAGCAGCCTCGCAGGGCTGGGCTACGAGCAGTACTTC
TRBJ2-7 many TRBV7-8 TRBD1 CASSLSGGRNEQYF TGTGCCAGCAGCTTATCAGGGGGCAGGAACGAGCAGTACTTC
TRBJ1-1 - TRBV7-9 TRBD1 CASSLTGAPMANTEAFF TGTGCCAGCAGCTTAACAGGGGCTCCTATGGCGAACACTGAAGCTTTCTTT
TRBJ1-2 - TRBV29-1 - CSLEDSYGYTF TGCAGCTTGGAGGACAGCTATGGCTACACCTTC
TRBJ1-2 - TRBV12-3/TRBV12-4 TRBD1 CASSEGQSNYGYTF TGTGCCAGCAGTGAGGGACAGAGTAACTATGGCTACACCTTC
TRBJ1-3 few TRBV7-9 - CASSSDILSGNTIYF TGTGCCAGCAGCTCAGACATCCTCTCTGGAAACACCATATATTTT
TRBJ1-5 - TRBV12-3/TRBV12-4 - CASSLVPQPQHF TGTGCCAGCAGTTTAGTACCCCAGCCCCAGCATTTT
TRBJ2-5 - TRBV7-9 TRBD1 CASSLTTGAAETQYF TGTGCCAGCAGCTTAACGACAGGGGCCGCAGAGACCCAGTACTTC
TRBJ1-4 - TRBV20-1 - CSARVRGANEKLFF TGCAGTGCTAGAGTCCGGGGAGCTAATGAAAAACTGTTTTTT
TRBJ2-5 few TRBV7-3 - CASSWVETQYF TGTGCCAGCAGCTGGGTGGAGACCCAGTACTTC
TRBJ1-2 - TRBV9 - CASSVEDYVEYGYTF TGTGCCAGCAGCGTAGAAGATTATGTGGAGTATGGCTACACCTTC
TRBJ1-2 - TRBV9 - CASSVVPGIYGYTF TGTGCCAGCAGCGTAGTTCCAGGCATCTATGGCTACACCTTC
TRBJ1-2 - TRBV29-1 - CSVGVAGQNYGYTF TGCAGCGTTGGAGTAGCGGGGCAGAACTATGGCTACACCTTC
TRBJ1-1 many TRBV11-3 TRBD1 CASSSRQGPAFF TGTGCCAGCAGCTCTCGACAGGGACCAGCTTTCTTT
TRBJ2-7 many TRBV20-1 - CSRGQGGYEQYF TGCAGCAGAGGGCAGGGTGGCTACGAGCAGTACTTC
TRBJ1-2 - TRBV10-3 - CASSEKVASYGYTF TGTGCCAGCAGTGAAAAGGTCGCTTCCTATGGCTACACCTTC
TRBJ1-1 many TRBV7-9 - CASSLRTNTEAFF TGTGCCAGCAGCTTAAGGACGAACACTGAAGCTTTCTTT
TRBJ1-3 - TRBV7-2 - CASSLGVDSGNTIYF TGTGCCAGCAGCTTGGGTGTAGACTCTGGAAACACCATATATTTT
TRBJ2-2 few TRBV7-9 TRBD2 CASTEASGTRSGELFF TGTGCCAGCACCGAAGCCTCCGGGACTAGGTCCGGGGAGCTGTTTTTT
TRBJ1-1 few TRBV7-9 - CASSLTNQGDTEAFF TGTGCCAGCAGCTTAACGAATCAGGGCGATACTGAAGCTTTCTTT
TRBJ1-2 - TRBV6-1 - CASSPIGVSGYTF TGTGCCAGCAGTCCTATCGGGGTCAGTGGCTACACCTTC
TRBJ1-2 many TRBV15 - CATSNDLMGIDNYGYTF TGTGCCACCAGCAACGACCTGATGGGGATAGATAACTATGGCTACACCTTC
TRBJ1-2 - TRBV10-3 - CASGPGKGSYGYTF TGTGCCAGCGGGCCCGGAAAAGGGTCCTATGGCTACACCTTC
TRBJ2-7 - TRBV5-1 - CASSLDAYSYEQYF TGCGCCAGCAGCTTGGACGCCTACTCCTACGAGCAGTACTTC
TRBJ1-5 - TRBV12-3/TRBV12-4 TRBD1 CASSPRTGWSNQPQHF TGTGCCAGCAGTCCGCGGACAGGGTGGAGCAATCAGCCCCAGCATTTT
TRBJ2-2 - TRBV24-1 TRBD1 CATSEYADRAATGELFF TGTGCCACCAGTGAATACGCCGACAGGGCCGCCACCGGGGAGCTGTTTTTT